The rows below give T cell receptor beta chains drawn from one sample of a study of identical twins. TCRdb analysed the 5' RACE reads with MiXCR anew, one entry per CDR3 protein. This table holds around 960,000 distinct CDR3 sequences, around an eighth found once. This same sample was also taken into another study, of yellow fever vaccine responses in identical twins.

What was sequenced was PBMCs. The receptors here all came from a woman younger than 35 in good health. Both conserved end residues are part of each CDR3. Fields, in order: D gene, J gene, clone size, V gene, CDR3 DNA, CDR3 protein. D genes are given only for firm matches. Expanded clones get a size class; other rows say once, few or many, or leave the size out.

d_call: -
j_call: TRBJ2-1
clone_size: few
v_call: TRBV20-1
cdr3_nt: TGCAGTGCTCTTAGGGAAGGCCTGGGGGAGCAGTTCTTC
cdr3_aa: CSALREGLGEQFF

d_call: TRBD1
j_call: TRBJ2-1
clone_size: few
v_call: TRBV11-1
cdr3_nt: TGTGCCAGCAGCTTATTCAGGGGGCTATCCTACAATGAGCAGTTCTTC
cdr3_aa: CASSLFRGLSYNEQFF

d_call: -
j_call: TRBJ2-1
clone_size: few
v_call: TRBV7-9
cdr3_nt: TGTGCCAGCAGCTTCCCCGCCTCCTACAATGAGCAGTTCTTC
cdr3_aa: CASSFPASYNEQFF

d_call: -
j_call: TRBJ1-1
clone_size: many
v_call: TRBV5-1
cdr3_nt: TGCGCCAGCAGCTTGGAAGGTCGGATGAACACTGAAGCTTTCTTT
cdr3_aa: CASSLEGRMNTEAFF

d_call: -
j_call: TRBJ2-1
clone_size: few
v_call: TRBV20-1
cdr3_nt: TGCAGTGCTAACTCACAGGTCTTCTACGGTGAGCAGTTCTTC
cdr3_aa: CSANSQVFYGEQFF

d_call: TRBD2
j_call: TRBJ2-1
clone_size: few
v_call: TRBV6-1
cdr3_nt: TGTGCCAGCCGCGGGTCTAGCGGGATCTACAATGAGCAGTTCTTC
cdr3_aa: CASRGSSGIYNEQFF

d_call: -
j_call: TRBJ1-1
clone_size: -
v_call: TRBV7-8
cdr3_nt: TGTGCCAGCAGCTTAGTGGGGGGGCGCGGGTACTACACTGAAGCTTTCTTT
cdr3_aa: CASSLVGGRGYYTEAFF

d_call: -
j_call: TRBJ2-6
clone_size: few
v_call: TRBV6-5
cdr3_nt: TGTGCCAGCAGTTTCTCCAGCTCTGGGGCCAACGTCCTGACTTTC
cdr3_aa: CASSFSSSGANVLTF

d_call: TRBD2
j_call: TRBJ2-1
clone_size: -
v_call: TRBV9
cdr3_nt: TGTGCCAGCAGCGCGTTAGCGGGGAATTACAATGAGCAGTTCTTC
cdr3_aa: CASSALAGNYNEQFF

d_call: -
j_call: TRBJ2-6
clone_size: -
v_call: TRBV4-2
cdr3_nt: TGTGCCAGCAGCCAAGAAGGGACCTCTGGGGCCAACGTCCTGACTTTC
cdr3_aa: CASSQEGTSGANVLTF

d_call: TRBD2
j_call: TRBJ2-3
clone_size: few
v_call: TRBV27
cdr3_nt: TGTGCCAGCAGTTTAATCGGCAGCGGGGGGTTCTGGGATACGCAGTATTTT
cdr3_aa: CASSLIGSGGFWDTQYF

d_call: -
j_call: TRBJ1-1
clone_size: -
v_call: TRBV12-3/TRBV12-4
cdr3_nt: TGTGCCAGCAGCCAAATGGTTCCTTCTGAAGCTTTCTTT
cdr3_aa: CASSQMVPSEAFF

d_call: -
j_call: TRBJ2-2
clone_size: -
v_call: TRBV11-2
cdr3_nt: TGTGCCAGCACCTCCCGGGGGCCCAAGAACACCGGGGAGCTGTTTTTT
cdr3_aa: CASTSRGPKNTGELFF

d_call: -
j_call: TRBJ1-4
clone_size: few
v_call: TRBV29-1
cdr3_nt: TGCAGCGTTGGAGGCGGCCGGGCAACTAATGAAAAACTGTTTTTT
cdr3_aa: CSVGGGRATNEKLFF

d_call: TRBD2
j_call: TRBJ2-5
clone_size: -
v_call: TRBV9
cdr3_nt: TGTGCCAGCAGCGTCACCGGGACTAGCGGGACCCTCGGGACCCAGTACTTC
cdr3_aa: CASSVTGTSGTLGTQYF

d_call: -
j_call: TRBJ2-6
clone_size: -
v_call: TRBV7-9
cdr3_nt: TGTGCCAGCAGCTTAAATGGTGGGGCCAACGTCCTGACTTTC
cdr3_aa: CASSLNGGANVLTF

d_call: -
j_call: TRBJ1-1
clone_size: -
v_call: TRBV28
cdr3_nt: TGTGCCAGCACTCCCGGACAACGTGAAGCTTTCTTT
cdr3_aa: CASTPGQREAFF

d_call: -
j_call: TRBJ2-7
clone_size: -
v_call: TRBV7-2
cdr3_nt: TGTGCCAGCAGCTTACGTATGAGCGAAGGTCCTGGTTGCGAGCAGTACTTC
cdr3_aa: CASSLRMSEGPGCEQYF

d_call: -
j_call: TRBJ2-7
clone_size: -
v_call: TRBV6-5
cdr3_nt: TGTGCCAGCAGTACCTCGGGCTTATCCCTCATGGGGGAGCAGTACTTC
cdr3_aa: CASSTSGLSLMGEQYF

d_call: TRBD2
j_call: TRBJ2-7
clone_size: -
v_call: TRBV15
cdr3_nt: TGTGCCACCAGCAGAGTGCTTGAAGCGGGAGACCTCGAGCAGTACTTC
cdr3_aa: CATSRVLEAGDLEQYF

d_call: -
j_call: TRBJ1-2
clone_size: few
v_call: TRBV19
cdr3_nt: TGTGCCAGTGCCGGGACGGTAGGCTACACCTTC
cdr3_aa: CASAGTVGYTF

d_call: -
j_call: TRBJ2-4
clone_size: many
v_call: TRBV28
cdr3_nt: TGTGCCCCCTATTCGGTGCTGCGAGTAGTCAAAAACATTCAGTACTTC
cdr3_aa: CAPYSVLRVVKNIQYF

d_call: -
j_call: TRBJ1-1
clone_size: few
v_call: TRBV7-8
cdr3_nt: TGTGCCAGCAGCCCCAGCGTCTCGGAGACTGAAGCTTTCTTT
cdr3_aa: CASSPSVSETEAFF